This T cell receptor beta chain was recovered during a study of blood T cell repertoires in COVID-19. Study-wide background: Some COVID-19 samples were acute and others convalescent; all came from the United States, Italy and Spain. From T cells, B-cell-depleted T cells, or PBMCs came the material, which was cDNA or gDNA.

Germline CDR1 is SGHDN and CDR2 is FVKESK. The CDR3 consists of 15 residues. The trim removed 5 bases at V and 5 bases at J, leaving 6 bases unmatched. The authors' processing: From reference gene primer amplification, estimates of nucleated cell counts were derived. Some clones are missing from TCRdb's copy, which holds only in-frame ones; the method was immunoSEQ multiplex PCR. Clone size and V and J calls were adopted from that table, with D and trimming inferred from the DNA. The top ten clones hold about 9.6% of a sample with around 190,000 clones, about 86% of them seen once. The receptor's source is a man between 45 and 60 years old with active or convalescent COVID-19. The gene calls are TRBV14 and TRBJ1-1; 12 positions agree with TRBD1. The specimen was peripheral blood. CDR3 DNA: TGTGCCAGCAGCATGGGACAGGGGGCTATTACTGAAGCTTTCTTT. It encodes CASSMGQGAITEAFF.